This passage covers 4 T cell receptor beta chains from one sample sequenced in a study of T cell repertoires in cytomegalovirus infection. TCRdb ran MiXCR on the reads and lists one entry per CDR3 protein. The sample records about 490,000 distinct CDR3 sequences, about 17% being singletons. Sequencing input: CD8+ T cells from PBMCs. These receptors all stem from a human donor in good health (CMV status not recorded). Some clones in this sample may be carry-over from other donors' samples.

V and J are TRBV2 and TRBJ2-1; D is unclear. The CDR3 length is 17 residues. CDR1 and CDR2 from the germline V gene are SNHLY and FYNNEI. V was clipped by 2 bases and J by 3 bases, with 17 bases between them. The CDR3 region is CASSETRQVGVYNEQFF. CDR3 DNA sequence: TGTGCCAGCAGTGAAACGAGGCAAGTTGGGGTCTACAATGAGCAGTTCTTC.

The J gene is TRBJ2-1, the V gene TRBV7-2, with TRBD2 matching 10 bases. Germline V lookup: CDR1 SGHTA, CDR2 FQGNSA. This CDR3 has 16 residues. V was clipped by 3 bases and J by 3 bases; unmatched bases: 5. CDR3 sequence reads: CASSFAGTSVYNEQFF. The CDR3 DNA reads TGTGCCAGCAGCTTCGCGGGGACTAGCGTCTACAATGAGCAGTTCTTC.

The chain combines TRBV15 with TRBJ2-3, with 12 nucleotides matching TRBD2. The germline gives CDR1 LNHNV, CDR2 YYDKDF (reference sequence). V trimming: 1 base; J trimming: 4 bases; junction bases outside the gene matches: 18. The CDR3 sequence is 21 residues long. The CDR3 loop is CATSRGPLLQASGRAADTQYF. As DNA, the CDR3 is TGTGCCACCAGCAGAGGACCCCTACTCCAGGCTAGCGGGAGGGCCGCAGATACGCAGTATTTT.

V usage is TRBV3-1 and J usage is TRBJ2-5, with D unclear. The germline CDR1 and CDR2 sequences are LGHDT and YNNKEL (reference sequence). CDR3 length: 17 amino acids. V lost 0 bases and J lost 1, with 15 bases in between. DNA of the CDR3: TGTGCCAGCAGCCAAGATGTCCTGTACGCGAGCCAAGAGACCCAGTACTTC. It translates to CASSQDVLYASQETQYF.